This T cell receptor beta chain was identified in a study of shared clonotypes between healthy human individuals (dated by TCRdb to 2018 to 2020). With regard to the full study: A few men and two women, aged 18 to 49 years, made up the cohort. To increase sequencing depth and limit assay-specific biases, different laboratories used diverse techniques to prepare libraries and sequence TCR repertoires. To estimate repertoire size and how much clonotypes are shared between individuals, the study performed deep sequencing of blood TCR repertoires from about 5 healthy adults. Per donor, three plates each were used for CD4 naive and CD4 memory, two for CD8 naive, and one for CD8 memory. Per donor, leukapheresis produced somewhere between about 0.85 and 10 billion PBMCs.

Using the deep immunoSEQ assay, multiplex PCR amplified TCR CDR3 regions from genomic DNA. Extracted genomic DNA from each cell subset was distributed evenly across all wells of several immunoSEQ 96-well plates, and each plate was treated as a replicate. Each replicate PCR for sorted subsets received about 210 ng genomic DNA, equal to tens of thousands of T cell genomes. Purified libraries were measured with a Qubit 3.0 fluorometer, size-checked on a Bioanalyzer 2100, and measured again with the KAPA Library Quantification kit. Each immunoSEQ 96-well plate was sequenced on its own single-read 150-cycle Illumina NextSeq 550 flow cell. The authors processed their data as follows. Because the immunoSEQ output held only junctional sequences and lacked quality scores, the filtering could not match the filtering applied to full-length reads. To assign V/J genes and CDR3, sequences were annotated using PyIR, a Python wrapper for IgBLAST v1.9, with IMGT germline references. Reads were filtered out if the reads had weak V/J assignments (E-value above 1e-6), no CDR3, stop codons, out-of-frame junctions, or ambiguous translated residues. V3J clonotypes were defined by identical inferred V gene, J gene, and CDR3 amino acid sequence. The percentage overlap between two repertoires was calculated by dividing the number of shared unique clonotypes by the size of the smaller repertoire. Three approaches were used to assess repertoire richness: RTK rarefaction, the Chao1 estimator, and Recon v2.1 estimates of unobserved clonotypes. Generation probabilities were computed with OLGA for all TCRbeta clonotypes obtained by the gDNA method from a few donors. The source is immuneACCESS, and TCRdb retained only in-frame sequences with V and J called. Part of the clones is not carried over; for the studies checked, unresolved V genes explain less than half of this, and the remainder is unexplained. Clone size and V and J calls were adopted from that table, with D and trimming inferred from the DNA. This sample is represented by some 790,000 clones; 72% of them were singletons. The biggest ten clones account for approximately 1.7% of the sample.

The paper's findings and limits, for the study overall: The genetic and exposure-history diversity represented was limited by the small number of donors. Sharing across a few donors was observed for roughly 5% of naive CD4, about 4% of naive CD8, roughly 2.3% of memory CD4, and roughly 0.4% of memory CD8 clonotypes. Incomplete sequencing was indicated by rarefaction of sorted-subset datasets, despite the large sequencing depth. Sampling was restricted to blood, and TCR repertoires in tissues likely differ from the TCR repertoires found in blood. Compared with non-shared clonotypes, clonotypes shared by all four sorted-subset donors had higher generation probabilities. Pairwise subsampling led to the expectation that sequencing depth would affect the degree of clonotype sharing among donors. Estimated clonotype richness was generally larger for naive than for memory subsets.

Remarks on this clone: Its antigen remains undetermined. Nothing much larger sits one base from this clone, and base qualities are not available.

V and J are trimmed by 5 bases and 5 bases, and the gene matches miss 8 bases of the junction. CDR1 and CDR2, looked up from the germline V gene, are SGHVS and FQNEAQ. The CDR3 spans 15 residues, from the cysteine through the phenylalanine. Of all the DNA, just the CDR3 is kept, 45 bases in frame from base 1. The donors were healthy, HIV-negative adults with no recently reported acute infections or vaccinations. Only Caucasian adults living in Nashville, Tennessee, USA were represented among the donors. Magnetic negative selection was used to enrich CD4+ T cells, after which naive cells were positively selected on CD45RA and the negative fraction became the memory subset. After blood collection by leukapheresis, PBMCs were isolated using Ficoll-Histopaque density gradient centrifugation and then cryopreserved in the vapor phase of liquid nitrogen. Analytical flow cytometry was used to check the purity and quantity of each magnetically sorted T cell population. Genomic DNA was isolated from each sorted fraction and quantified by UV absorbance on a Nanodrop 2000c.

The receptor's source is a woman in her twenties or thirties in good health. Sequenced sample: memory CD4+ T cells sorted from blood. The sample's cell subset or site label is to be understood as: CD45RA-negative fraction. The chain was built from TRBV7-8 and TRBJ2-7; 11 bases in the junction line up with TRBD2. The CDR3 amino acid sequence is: CASSAKELAGDEQYF. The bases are TGTGCCAGCAGCGCGAAGGAACTAGCGGGAGACGAGCAGTACTTC.